This T cell receptor (beta chain) was identified in a study of identical twins. Notes on the study in general: Out-of-frame sharing of TCR alpha in monozygotic twins was underestimated by models.

Trimming removed 5 bases from V and 0 bases from J, with 11 bases in between. The CDR3 has 14 residues. From germline, CDR1 is SQVTM and CDR2 ANQGSEA. TCRdb re-derived calls from the 5' RACE reads in MiXCR, one entry per CDR3 protein. The sample yields approximately 240,000 distinct CDR3 sequences, over 13% seen once. This clonotype has more than one count but fewer than ten. The antigen is not known. The specimen was memory (CD45RO+) T cells sorted from blood. This receptor was identified in a woman younger than 30 in good health. The chain combines TRBV29-1 with TRBJ2-1; D is undetermined. CDR3 nucleotides: TGCAGCGTTAAGGCTTTAAGCTCCTACAATGAGCAGTTCTTC. It yields the protein CSVKALSSYNEQFF.